This section outlines one T cell receptor beta chain sequence together with its context. The CDR3 sequence is 14 residues long. Germline V CDR1 and CDR2: SGHTA, FQGNSA. Trimming removed 4 bases at V and 2 bases at J, with 12 bases between. These data come from a study of blood T cell repertoires in COVID-19. Only in-frame clones appear in the TCRdb table, and some are missing; sequencing was by immunoSEQ multiplex PCR. The table records around 700,000 clones, approximately 90% of them present only once. Sequences were obtained from peripheral blood. This clonotype originated in a woman aged 18-29 years with acute or convalescent COVID-19. This chain uses TRBV7-2 with TRBJ2-7; perhaps TRBD1 as D (5 bases). CDR3 coding DNA: TGTGCCAGCAGCTCCAGGGTTCCCACCTACGAGCAGTACTTC. Translated, it gives CASSSRVPTYEQYF.